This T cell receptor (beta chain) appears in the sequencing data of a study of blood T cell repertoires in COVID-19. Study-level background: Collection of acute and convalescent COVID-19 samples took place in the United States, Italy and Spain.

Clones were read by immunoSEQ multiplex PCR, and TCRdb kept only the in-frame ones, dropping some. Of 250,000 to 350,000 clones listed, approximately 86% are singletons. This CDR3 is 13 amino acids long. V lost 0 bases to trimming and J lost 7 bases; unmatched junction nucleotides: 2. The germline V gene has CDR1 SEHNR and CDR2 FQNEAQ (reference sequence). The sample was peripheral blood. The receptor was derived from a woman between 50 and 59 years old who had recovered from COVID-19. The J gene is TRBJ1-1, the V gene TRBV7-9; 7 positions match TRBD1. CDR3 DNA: TGTGCCAGCAGCTTAGCGGACAGGAATGAAGCTTTCTTT. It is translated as CASSLADRNEAFF.